This T cell receptor (beta chain) was retrieved from a study of blood T cell repertoires in COVID-19. Study at large: COVID-19 samples, acute and convalescent, were from the United States, Italy and Spain. The analysed material was cDNA or gDNA that came from T cells, B-cell-depleted T cells, or PBMCs.

Per the germline V gene, CDR1 is SGHAT and CDR2 is FQNNGV. Trimming removed 4 bases from V and 1 base from J, with 14 bases in between. CDR3 length: 16 amino acids. Generated by immunoSEQ multiplex PCR, the TCRdb table keeps only in-frame clones and is missing some. The data hold more than 200,000 clones, with around 89% observed a single time. Patients of the Seattle cohort, enrolled during active infection, were followed longitudinally. Material: peripheral blood. The source is a man younger than 40 with COVID-19, enrolled during active disease. This chain uses TRBV11-2 with TRBJ2-1, with a weak D call TRBD1 (6 bases). The CDR3 DNA sequence: TGTGCCAGCAGCTCCTTGAGGGGGAAGTCCTACAATGAGCAGTTCTTC. This sequence encodes CASSSLRGKSYNEQFF.